This T cell receptor (beta chain) was captured by sequencing in a study of shared clonotypes between healthy human individuals. At the level of the study: Each donor's CD4 naive and CD4 memory cells filled three plates apiece, CD8 naive two, and CD8 memory one.

The method was immunoSEQ multiplex PCR; TCRdb's version includes in-frame clones alone and lacks a portion of them. The sample has millions of clones, more than 80% seen once. Deletions cut 2 bases from V and 4 bases from J, with 14 bases between. CDR1 is MNHNS and CDR2 is SASEGT in the germline V gene. The CDR3 spans 15 residues. Sequencing was done on a sample of naive CD4+ T cells sorted from blood. As to subset: CD45RA+ positively selected. This chain joins TRBV6-1 and TRBJ1-2; no reliable D call. This clonotype was sampled from a man aged 18 to 29 in good health. The CDR3 DNA follows: TGTGCCAGCAGTGAAAACCCCGGCAGTACCTATGGCTACACCTTC. Translated, it gives CASSENPGSTYGYTF.